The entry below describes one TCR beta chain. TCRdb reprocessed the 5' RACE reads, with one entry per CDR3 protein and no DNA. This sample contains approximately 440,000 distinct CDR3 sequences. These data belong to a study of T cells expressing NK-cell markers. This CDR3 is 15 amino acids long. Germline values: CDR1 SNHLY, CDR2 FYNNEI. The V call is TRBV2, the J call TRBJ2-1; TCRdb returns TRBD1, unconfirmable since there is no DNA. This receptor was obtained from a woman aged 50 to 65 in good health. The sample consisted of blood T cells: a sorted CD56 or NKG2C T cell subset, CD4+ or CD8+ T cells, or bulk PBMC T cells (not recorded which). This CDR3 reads CASSEEGTGDNEQFF.